The text below deals with one TCR beta chain. This entry comes from a study of blood T cell repertoires in COVID-19. About the research overall: In each case, the material was cDNA or gDNA derived from T cells, B-cell-depleted T cells, or PBMCs.

V lost 2 bases and J lost 1, with 14 bases in between. The germline V gene has CDR1 PRHDT and CDR2 FYEKMQ (reference sequence). The CDR3 is 16 amino acids. As originally analysed: Nucleated cell counts were estimated from reference gene primer amplification. Measured with immunoSEQ multiplex PCR; TCRdb has only the in-frame clones, and not every one. The V and J calls and clone size were taken over from that table, and D and trimming were inferred from the DNA. The sample comprises about 110,000 clones, more than 70% of which are singletons, and roughly 4.3% rests with the top ten. The receptor was isolated from a man aged 65-85 years with acute or convalescent COVID-19. The chain carries TRBV13 and TRBJ1-1; TRBD1 is a possible D gene (6 bases). What was sequenced was peripheral blood. The CDR3 sequence is CASSLPTGGGNTEAFF. CDR3 DNA: TGTGCCAGCAGCTTACCCACGGGAGGGGGGAACACTGAAGCTTTCTTT.